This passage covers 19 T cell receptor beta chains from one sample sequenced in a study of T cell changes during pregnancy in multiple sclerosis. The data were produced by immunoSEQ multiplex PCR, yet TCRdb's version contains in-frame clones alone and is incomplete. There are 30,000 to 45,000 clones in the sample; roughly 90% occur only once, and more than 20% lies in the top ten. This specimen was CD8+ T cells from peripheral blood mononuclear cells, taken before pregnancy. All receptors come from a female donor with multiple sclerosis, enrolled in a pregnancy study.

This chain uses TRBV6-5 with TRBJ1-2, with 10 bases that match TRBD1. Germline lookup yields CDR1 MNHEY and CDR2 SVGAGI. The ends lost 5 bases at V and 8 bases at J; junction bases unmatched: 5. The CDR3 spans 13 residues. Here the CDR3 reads CASSPGTGVGYTF. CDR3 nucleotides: TGTGCCAGCAGTCCCGGGACAGGGGTAGGCTACACCTTC.

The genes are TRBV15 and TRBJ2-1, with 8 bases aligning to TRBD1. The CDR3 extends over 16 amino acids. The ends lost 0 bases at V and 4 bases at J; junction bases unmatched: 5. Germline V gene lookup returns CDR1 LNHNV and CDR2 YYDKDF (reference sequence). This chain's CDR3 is CATSRDQGAIYNEQFF. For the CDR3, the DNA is TGTGCCACCAGCAGAGATCAGGGGGCGATATACAATGAGCAGTTCTTC.

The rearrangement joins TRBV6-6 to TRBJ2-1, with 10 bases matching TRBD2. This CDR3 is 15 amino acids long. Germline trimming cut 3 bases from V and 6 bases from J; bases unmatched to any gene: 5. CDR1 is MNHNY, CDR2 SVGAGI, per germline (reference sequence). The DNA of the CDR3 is TGTGCCAGCAGTTATCAGACTAGCGGGCCCAATGAGCAGTTCTTC. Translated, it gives CASSYQTSGPNEQFF.

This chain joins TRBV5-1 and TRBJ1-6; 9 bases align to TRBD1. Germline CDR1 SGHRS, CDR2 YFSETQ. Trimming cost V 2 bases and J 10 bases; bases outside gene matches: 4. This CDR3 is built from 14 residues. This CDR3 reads CASSFWGTGSPLHF. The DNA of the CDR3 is TGCGCCAGCAGCTTTTGGGGGACAGGGTCACCCCTCCACTTT.

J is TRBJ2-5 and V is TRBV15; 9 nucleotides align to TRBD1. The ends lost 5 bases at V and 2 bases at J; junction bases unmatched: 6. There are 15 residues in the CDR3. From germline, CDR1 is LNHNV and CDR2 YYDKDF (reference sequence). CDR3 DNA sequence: TGTGCCACCAGCGTTCACAGGGGGCTACAAGAGACCCAGTACTTC. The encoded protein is CATSVHRGLQETQYF.

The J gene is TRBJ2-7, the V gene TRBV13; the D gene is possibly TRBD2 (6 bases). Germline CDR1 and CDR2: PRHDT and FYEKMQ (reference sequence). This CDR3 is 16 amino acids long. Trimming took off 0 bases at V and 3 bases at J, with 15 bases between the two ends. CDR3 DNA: TGTGCCAGCAGCTTAGGCCGGGCGGGGCGGAACTACGAGCAGTACTTC. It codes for CASSLGRAGRNYEQYF. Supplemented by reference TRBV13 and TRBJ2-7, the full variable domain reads AAGVIQSPRHLIKEKRETATLKCYPIPRHDTVYWYQQGPGQDPQFLISFYEKMQSDKGSIPDRFSAQQFSDYHSELNMSSLELGDSALYFCASSLGRAGRNYEQYFGPGTRLTVT.

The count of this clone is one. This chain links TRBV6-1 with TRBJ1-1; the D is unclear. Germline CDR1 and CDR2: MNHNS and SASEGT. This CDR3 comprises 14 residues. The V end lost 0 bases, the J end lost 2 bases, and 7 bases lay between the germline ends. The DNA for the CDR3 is TGTGCCAGCAGTGAAGCGCGAAGAAACACTGAAGCTTTCTTT. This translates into CASSEARRNTEAFF.

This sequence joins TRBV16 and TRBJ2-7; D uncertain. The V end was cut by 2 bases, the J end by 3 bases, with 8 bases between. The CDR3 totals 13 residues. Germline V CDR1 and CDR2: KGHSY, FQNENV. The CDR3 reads CASSQKPGYEQYF. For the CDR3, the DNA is TGTGCCAGCAGCCAAAAACCGGGCTACGAGCAGTACTTC.

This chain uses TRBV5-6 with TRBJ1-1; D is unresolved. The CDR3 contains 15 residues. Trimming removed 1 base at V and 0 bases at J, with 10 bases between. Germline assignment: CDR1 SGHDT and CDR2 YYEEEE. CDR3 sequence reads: CASSLLQYLNTEAFF. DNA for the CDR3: TGTGCCAGCAGCTTGCTACAGTACCTGAACACTGAAGCTTTCTTT.

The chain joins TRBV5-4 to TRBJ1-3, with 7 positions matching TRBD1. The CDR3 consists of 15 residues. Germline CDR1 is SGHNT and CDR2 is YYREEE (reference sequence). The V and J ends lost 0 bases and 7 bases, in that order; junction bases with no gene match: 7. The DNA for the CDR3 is TGTGCCAGCAGCTTGGGAGGGGGCGAACGGAACACCATATATTTT. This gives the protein CASSLGGGERNTIYF.

The CDR3 nucleotides read TGCGCCAGCAGCCAAGAGCTGAGGGATGAAAAACTGTTTTTT. This encodes CASSQELRDEKLFF. This chain joins TRBV4-1 and TRBJ1-4; unclear D gene. Trimming removed 0 bases at V and 6 bases at J, with 8 bases between. Per germline, CDR1 MGHRA and CDR2 YSYEKL. The CDR3 spans 14 residues.

CDR3 residues: CASSLTTTGHTEAFF. CDR3 coding DNA: TGCGCCAGCAGCTTAACAACTACAGGGCACACTGAAGCTTTCTTT. This chain uses TRBV5-1 with TRBJ1-1; D is perhaps TRBD1 (6 bases). V shed 2 bases and J shed 3 bases, with 14 bases lying between them. This CDR3 contains 15 residues. CDR1 is SGHRS and CDR2 is YFSETQ in the germline V gene.

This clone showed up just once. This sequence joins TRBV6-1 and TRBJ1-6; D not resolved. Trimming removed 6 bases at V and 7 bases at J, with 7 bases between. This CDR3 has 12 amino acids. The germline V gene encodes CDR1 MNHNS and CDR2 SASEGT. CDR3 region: CASRAGNSPLHF. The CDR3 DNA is TGTGCCAGCAGGGCGGGGAATTCACCCCTCCACTTT.

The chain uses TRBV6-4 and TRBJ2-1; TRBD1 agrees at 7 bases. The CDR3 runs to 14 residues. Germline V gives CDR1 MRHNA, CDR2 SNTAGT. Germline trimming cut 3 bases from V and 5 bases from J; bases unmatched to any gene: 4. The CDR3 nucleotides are TGTGCCAGCAGTGAGGGACAGAGTCACAATGAGCAGTTCTTC. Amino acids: CASSEGQSHNEQFF.

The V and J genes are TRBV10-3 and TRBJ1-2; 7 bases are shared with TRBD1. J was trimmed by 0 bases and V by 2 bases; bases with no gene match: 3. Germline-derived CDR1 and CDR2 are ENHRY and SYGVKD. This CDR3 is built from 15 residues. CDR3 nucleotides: TGTGCCATCAGTGAGGGGACAGCGACTAACTATGGCTACACCTTC. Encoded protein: CAISEGTATNYGYTF.

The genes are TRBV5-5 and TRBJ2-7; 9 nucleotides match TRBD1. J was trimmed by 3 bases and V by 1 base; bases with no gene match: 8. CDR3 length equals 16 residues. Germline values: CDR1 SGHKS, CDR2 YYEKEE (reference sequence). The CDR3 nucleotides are TGTGCCAGCAGCTTGCCTCACAGGGGGCCTCGCTACGAGCAGTACTTC. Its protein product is CASSLPHRGPRYEQYF. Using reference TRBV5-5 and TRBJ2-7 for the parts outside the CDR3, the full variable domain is DAGVTQSPTHLIKTRGQQVTLRCSPISGHKSVSWYQQVLGQGPQFIFQYYEKEERGRGNFPDRFSARQFPNYSSELNVNALLLGDSALYLCASSLPHRGPRYEQYFGPGTRLTVT.

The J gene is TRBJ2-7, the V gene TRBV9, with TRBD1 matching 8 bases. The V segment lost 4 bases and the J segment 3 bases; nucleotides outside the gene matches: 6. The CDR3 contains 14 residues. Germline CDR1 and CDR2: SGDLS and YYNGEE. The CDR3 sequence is CASSLGQGIYEQYF. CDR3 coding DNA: TGTGCCAGCAGCCTAGGACAGGGAATCTACGAGCAGTACTTC.

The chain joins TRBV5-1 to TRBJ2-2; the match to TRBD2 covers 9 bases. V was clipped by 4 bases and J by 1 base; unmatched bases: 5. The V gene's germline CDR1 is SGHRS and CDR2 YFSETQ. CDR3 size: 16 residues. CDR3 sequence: CASSPLAGENTGELFF. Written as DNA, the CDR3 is TGCGCCAGCAGCCCCTTAGCGGGAGAGAACACCGGGGAGCTGTTTTTT.

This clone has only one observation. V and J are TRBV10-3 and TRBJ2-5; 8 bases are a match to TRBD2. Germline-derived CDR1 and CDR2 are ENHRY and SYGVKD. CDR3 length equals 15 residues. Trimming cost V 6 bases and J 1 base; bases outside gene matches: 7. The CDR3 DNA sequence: TGTGCCATCAGGACCTCACTAGCGGCCCAAGAGACCCAGTACTTC. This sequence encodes CAIRTSLAAQETQYF.